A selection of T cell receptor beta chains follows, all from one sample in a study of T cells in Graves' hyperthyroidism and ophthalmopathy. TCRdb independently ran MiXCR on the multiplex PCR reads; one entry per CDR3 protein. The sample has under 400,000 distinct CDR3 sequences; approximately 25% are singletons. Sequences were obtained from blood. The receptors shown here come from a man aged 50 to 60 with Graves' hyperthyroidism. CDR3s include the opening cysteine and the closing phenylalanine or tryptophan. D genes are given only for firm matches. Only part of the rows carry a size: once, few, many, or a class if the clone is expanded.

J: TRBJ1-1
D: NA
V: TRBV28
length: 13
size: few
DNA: TGTGCCAGCAGTTTAATTGGCGGCACTGGAGCTTTCTTT
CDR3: CASSLIGGTGAFF

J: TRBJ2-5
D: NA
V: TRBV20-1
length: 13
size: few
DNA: TGCAGTGCTAGTATCCCAGGGGTGGAGACCCAGTACTTC
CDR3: CSASIPGVETQYF

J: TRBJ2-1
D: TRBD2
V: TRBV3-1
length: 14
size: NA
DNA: TGTGCCAGCAGCTTCGGCGGGAGTTTTAATGAGCAGTTCTTC
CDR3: CASSFGGSFNEQFF

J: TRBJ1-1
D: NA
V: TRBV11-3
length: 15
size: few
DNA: TGTGCCAGCAAGGAGGGATCAGGGCTGAACACTGAAGCTTTCTTT
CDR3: CASKEGSGLNTEAFF

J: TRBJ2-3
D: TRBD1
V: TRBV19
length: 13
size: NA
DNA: TGTGCCAGCCCAAGGGGGCACACAGATACGCAGTATTTT
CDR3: CASPRGHTDTQYF

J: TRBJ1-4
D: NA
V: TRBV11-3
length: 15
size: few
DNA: TGTGCCAGCAGCTCCTATGGCGGGGGGGAAGGAAAACTGTTTTTT
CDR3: CASSSYGGGEGKLFF

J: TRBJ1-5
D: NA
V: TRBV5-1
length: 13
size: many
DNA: TGCGCCAGCAGCCTCAGCCTAGACCAGCCCCAGCATTTT
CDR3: CASSLSLDQPQHF

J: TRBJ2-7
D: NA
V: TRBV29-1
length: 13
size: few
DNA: TGCAGCGTTGAAGTGGGCAGGGTTGGCGAGCAGTACTTC
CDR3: CSVEVGRVGEQYF

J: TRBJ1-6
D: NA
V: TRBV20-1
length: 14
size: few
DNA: TGCAGTGCTAGAGGTCAGGTCGTTAATTCACCCCTCCACTTT
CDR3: CSARGQVVNSPLHF

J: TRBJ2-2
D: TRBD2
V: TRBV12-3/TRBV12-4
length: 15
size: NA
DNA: TGTGCCAGCAGTTTTGGGACTAGTGACCCCGGGGAGCTGTTTTTT
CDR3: CASSFGTSDPGELFF

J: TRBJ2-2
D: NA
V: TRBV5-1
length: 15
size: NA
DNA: TGCGCCAGCAGCTCACTTCTGGGTGAAGCCGGGGAGCTGTTTTTT
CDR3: CASSSLLGEAGELFF

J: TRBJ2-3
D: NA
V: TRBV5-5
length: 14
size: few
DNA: TGTGCCAGCAGCTTCACGACCTCCACAGATACGCAGTATTTT
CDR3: CASSFTTSTDTQYF

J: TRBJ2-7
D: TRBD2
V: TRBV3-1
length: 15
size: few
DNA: TGTGCCAGCAGCCTAAGAAAGGGACTAGTTGCCGAGCAGTACTTC
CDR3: CASSLRKGLVAEQYF

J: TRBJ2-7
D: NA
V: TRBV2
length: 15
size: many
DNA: TGTGCCAGCAGTGAGTATAACGGGAGTATGAACGAGCAGTACTTC
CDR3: CASSEYNGSMNEQYF

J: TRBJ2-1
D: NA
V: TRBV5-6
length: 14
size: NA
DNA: TGTGCCAGCAGCTTGGGCCCCTCCTACAATGAGCAGTTCTTC
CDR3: CASSLGPSYNEQFF

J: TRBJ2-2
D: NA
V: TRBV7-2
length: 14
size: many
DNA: TGTGCCAGCAGCTCCGACAGTAACACCGGGGAGCTGTTTTTT
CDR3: CASSSDSNTGELFF

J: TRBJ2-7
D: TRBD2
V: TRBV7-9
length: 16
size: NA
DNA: TGTGCCTATGGAGGACTAGCGGGAGTGTCTCGATACGAGCAGTACTTC
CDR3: CAYGGLAGVSRYEQYF

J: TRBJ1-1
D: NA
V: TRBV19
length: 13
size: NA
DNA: TGTGCCAGTAAGCTCAATAAGAACACTGAAGCTTTCTTT
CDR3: CASKLNKNTEAFF

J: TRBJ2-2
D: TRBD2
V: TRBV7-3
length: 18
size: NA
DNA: TGTGCCAGCAGCTCCACCGTCGGCGGGAGTGTGGGCGCCGGGGAGCTGTTTTTT
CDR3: CASSSTVGGSVGAGELFF

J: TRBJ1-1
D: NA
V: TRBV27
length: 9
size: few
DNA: TGTGCCACCCGACGAGGGGCTTTCTTT
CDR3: CATRRGAFF

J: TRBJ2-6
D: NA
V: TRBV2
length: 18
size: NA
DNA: TGTGCCAGCAGTGAAGCGAGGGCCAGCCTCTCTGGGGCCAACGTCCTGACTTTC
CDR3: CASSEARASLSGANVLTF

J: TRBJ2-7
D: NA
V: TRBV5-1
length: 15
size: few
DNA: TGCGCCAGCAGCTTGTCTCCTGCACTTTCCTACGAGCAGTACTTC
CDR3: CASSLSPALSYEQYF

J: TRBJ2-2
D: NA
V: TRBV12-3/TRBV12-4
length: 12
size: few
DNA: TGTGCCGGGAAGGGTAACACCGGGGAGCTGTTTTTT
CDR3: CAGKGNTGELFF

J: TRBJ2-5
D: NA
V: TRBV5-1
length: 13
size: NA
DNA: TGCGCCAGCAGCTTGGGGGGTTTGGAGACCCAGTACTTC
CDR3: CASSLGGLETQYF

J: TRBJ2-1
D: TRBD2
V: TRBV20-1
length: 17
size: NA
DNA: TGCAGTGCCCGAACCCCGCCCCGACTAGCGGGAGACAATGAGCAGTTCTTC
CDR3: CSARTPPRLAGDNEQFF

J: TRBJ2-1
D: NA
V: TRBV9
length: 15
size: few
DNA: TGTGCCAGCAGTCCCTTCGGGAGCGGAAACAATGAGCAGTTCTTC
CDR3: CASSPFGSGNNEQFF

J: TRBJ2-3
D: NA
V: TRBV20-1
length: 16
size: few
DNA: TGCAGTGCTAGAAAGTGGGCCCCAGGCCACACAGATACGCAGTATTTT
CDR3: CSARKWAPGHTDTQYF

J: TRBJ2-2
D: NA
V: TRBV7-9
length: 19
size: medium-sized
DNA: TGTGCCAGCAGCTTACCCGGGGCCCGAAAACCCGGAGACACCGGGGAGCTGTTTTTT
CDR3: CASSLPGARKPGDTGELFF

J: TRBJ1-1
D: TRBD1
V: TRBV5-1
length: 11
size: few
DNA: TGCGCCAGCAGCAATGACAGGGTGGCTTTCTTT
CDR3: CASSNDRVAFF

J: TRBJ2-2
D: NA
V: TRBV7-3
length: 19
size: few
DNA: TGTGCCAGCAGCTCTAGGCCCGCAGGGGCGAGTACGAACACCGGGGAGCTGTTTTTT
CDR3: CASSSRPAGASTNTGELFF

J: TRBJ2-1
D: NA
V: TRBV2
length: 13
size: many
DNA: TGTGCCAGCAGTGAAACGGTTGGGGATGAGCAGTTCTTC
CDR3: CASSETVGDEQFF

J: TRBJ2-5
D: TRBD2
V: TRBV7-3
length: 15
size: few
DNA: TGTGCCAGCAGCTTAATGGGCGGGAGCGGAGAGACCCAGTACTTC
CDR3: CASSLMGGSGETQYF

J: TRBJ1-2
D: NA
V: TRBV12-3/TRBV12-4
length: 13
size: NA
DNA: TGTGCCAGCAGTTTGAAGAAGGGAGTTGGCTACACCTTC
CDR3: CASSLKKGVGYTF

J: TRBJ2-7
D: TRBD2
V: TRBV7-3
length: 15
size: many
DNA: TGTGCCAGCAGCCCCGGGGGGACTACTGGCTACGAGCAGTACTTC
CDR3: CASSPGGTTGYEQYF

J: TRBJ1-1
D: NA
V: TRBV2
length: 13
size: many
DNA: TGTGCCAGCAGTGTTTTCAGGGGTGAGAAAGCTTTCTTT
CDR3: CASSVFRGEKAFF

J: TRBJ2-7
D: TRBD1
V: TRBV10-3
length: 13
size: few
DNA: TGTGCCATCAGTACGGGACAGGGATACGAGCAGTACTTC
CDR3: CAISTGQGYEQYF

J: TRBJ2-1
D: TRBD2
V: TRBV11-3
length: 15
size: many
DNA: TGTGCCAGCAGCTTGGGGACTAGCGGGAGAAATGAGCAGTTCTTC
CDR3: CASSLGTSGRNEQFF

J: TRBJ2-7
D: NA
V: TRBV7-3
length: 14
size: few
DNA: TGTGCCAGCAGGCTACAAGGAGACTCCTACGAGCAGTACTTC
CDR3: CASRLQGDSYEQYF

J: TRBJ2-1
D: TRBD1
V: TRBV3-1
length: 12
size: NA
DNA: TGTGCCAGCAGCCATCAGGGGGATGAGCAGTTCTTC
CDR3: CASSHQGDEQFF

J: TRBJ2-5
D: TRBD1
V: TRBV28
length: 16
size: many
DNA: TGTGCCAGCAGTTTATCGGGACAGGGTCAAGGGGAGACCCAGTACTTC
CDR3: CASSLSGQGQGETQYF

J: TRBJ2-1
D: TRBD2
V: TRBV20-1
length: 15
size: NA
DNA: TGCAGTGCTAGCCCCCCTAGCGGGCCAAACAATGAGCAGTTCTTC
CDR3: CSASPPSGPNNEQFF

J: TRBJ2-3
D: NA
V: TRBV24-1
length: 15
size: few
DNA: TGTGCCACCAGTGGATCGGGCCAGGGTTCAGATACGCAGTATTTT
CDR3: CATSGSGQGSDTQYF

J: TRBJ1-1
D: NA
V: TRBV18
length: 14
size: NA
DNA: TGTGCCAGCTCACCACCGAGGCCGAACACTGAAGCTTTCTTT
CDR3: CASSPPRPNTEAFF

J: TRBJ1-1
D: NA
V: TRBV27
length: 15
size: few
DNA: TGTGCCAGCAGTTTTCGCGGCAGAATGAACACTGAAGCTTTCTTT
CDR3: CASSFRGRMNTEAFF

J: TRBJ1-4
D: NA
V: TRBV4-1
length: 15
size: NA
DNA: TGCGCCAGCAGCCAAGATGGCTTTAGTACTGAAAAACTGTTTTTT
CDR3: CASSQDGFSTEKLFF

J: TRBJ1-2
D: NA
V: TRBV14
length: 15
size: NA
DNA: TGTGCCAGCCCGGGCTTTGTACCTACTAGCTATGGCTACACCTTC
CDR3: CASPGFVPTSYGYTF

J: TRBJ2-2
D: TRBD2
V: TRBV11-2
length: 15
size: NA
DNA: TGTGCCAGCAGCACGGGACTAGAGGGCACCGGGGAGCTGTTTTTT
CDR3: CASSTGLEGTGELFF

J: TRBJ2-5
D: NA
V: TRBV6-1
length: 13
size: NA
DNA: TGTGCCAGCAGTCCGGGACTACAGGGGACCCAGTACTTC
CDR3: CASSPGLQGTQYF

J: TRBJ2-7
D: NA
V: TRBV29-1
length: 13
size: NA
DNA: TGCAGCGCCGTAGGGACGGACTCCTACGAGCAGTACTTC
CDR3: CSAVGTDSYEQYF

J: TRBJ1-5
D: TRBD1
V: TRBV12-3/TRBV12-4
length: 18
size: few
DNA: TGTGCCAGCTCATCCCGGGACAGGGCTCCGAATAGCGACCAGCCCCAGCATTTT
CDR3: CASSSRDRAPNSDQPQHF

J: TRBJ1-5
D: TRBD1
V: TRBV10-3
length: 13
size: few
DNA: TGTGCCATCAGTCCAGGGGGGGATCAGCCCCAGCATTTT
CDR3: CAISPGGDQPQHF

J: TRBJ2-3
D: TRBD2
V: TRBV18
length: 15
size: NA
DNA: TGTGCCAGCTCACTTATTCGGGACTACACAGATACGCAGTATTTT
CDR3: CASSLIRDYTDTQYF

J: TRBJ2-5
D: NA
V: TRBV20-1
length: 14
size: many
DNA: TGCAGTGCTAGGGATCGCAGGGACTGGGGGACCCAGTACTTC
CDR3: CSARDRRDWGTQYF

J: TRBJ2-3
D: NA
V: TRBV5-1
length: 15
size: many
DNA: TGCGCCAGCAGCTTGGCACCGAGGCGGGCAGATACGCAGTATTTT
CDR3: CASSLAPRRADTQYF

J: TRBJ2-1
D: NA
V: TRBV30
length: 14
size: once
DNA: TGTGCCTGGGACACTACAGGGTATTATAATGGGCAGTTCTTC
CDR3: CAWDTTGYYNGQFF

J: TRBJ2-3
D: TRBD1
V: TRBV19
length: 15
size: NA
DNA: TGTGCCAGTAGGAGACAGGGGGAACGCACAGATACGCAGTATTTT
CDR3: CASRRQGERTDTQYF

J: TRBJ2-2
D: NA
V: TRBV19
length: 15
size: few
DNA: TGTGCCAGTATGAGAGTGACTCCCTCCAGCGGGGAGCTGTTTTTT
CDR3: CASMRVTPSSGELFF

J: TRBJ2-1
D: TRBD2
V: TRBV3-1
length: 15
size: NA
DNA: TGTGCCAGCAGCTGGGGGGGGACTAGCGGTAGTGAGCAGTTCTTC
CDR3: CASSWGGTSGSEQFF

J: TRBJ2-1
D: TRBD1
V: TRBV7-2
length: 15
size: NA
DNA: TGTGCCAGCAGCTCCGGGACAGGGGGGACGAATGAGCAGTTCTTC
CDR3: CASSSGTGGTNEQFF